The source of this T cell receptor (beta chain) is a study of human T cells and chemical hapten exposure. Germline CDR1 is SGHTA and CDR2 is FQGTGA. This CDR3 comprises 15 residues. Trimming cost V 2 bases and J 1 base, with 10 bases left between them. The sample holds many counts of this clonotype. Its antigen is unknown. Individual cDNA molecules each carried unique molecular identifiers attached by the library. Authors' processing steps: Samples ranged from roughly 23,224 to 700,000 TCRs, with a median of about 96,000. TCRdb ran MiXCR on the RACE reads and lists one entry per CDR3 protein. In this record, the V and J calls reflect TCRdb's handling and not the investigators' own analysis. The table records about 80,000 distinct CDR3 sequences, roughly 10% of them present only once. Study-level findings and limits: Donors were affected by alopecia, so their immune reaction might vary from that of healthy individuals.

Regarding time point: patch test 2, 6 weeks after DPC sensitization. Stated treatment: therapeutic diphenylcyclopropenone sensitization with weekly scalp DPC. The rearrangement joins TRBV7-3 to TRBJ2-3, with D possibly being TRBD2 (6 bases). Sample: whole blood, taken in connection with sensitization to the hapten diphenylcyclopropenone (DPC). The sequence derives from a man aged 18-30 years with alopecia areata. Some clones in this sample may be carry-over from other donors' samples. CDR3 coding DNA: TGTGCCAGCAGCTTATATCGCGGGGGCACAGATACGCAGTATTTT. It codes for CASSLYRGGTDTQYF.